This entry lists 13 T cell receptor beta chains sequenced from one sample in a study of T cell changes during pregnancy in multiple sclerosis. The protocol was immunoSEQ multiplex PCR, while the TCRdb copy is restricted to in-frame clones and leaves out a portion. The table includes 70,000 to 80,000 clones, 90% to 95% detected once. Material: peripheral blood, obtained in the first trimester of pregnancy. These receptor sequences come from a female donor with multiple sclerosis, enrolled in a pregnancy study.

The chain carries TRBV5-1 and TRBJ1-1; 8 bases fit TRBD1. The CDR3 extends over 16 amino acids. With V trimmed by 0 bases and J by 0 bases, 4 bases remained unmatched. CDR1 is SGHRS, CDR2 YFSETQ, per germline. In DNA form, the CDR3 reads TGCGCCAGCAGCTTGGTGGCAGGGGGCTTGAACACTGAAGCTTTCTTT. Encoded protein: CASSLVAGGLNTEAFF.

This rearrangement joins TRBV11-2 to TRBJ1-3; 8 bases fit TRBD1. J lost 4 bases, V lost 1 base, and 12 bases had no gene match. The CDR3 has 18 residues. Germline loops: CDR1 SGHAT, CDR2 FQNNGV. In DNA form, the CDR3 reads TGTGCCAGCAGCTTAGGGCGCAGGGGGCTTTCCTCCGGAAACACCATATATTTT. Translation: CASSLGRRGLSSGNTIYF.

The rearrangement uses TRBV2 and TRBJ1-1; no clear D gene. This CDR3 spans 13 amino acids. V dropped 4 bases and J dropped 3 bases, with 9 bases sitting between them. Germline V gene lookup returns CDR1 SNHLY and CDR2 FYNNEI. CDR3 sequence: CASSATAYTEAFF. The CDR3 DNA sequence: TGTGCCAGCAGTGCTACAGCCTACACTGAAGCTTTCTTT. Filled out from reference TRBV2 and TRBJ1-1, the complete variable domain reads EPEVTQTPSHQVTQMGQEVILRCVPISNHLYFYWYRQILGQKVEFLVSFYNNEISEKSEIFDDQFSVERPDGSNFTLKIRSTKLEDSAMYFCASSATAYTEAFFGQGTRLTVV.

CDR3 protein: CASSHPGTGDEKLFF. In nucleotides, the CDR3 is TGCGCCAGCAGCCACCCCGGGACAGGGGATGAAAAACTGTTTTTT. The chain employs TRBV4-1 and TRBJ1-4, with 10 nucleotides matching TRBD1. CDR3 length: 15 residues. Germline loops: CDR1 MGHRA, CDR2 YSYEKL. With 3 bases clipped from V and 6 bases from J, the junction kept 4 bases outside the gene matches.

The chain recombines TRBV7-9 with TRBJ1-1; a possible D gene is TRBD1 (6 bases). V was trimmed by 1 base and J by 3 bases, leaving 9 bases between them. The CDR3 has 14 residues. Germline lookup yields CDR1 SEHNR and CDR2 FQNEAQ (reference sequence). The CDR3 region has the DNA TGTGCCAGCAGCTTAGGGACAGCGGACACTGAAGCTTTCTTT. The encoded protein is CASSLGTADTEAFF.

The chain employs TRBV10-3 and TRBJ2-3, with D tentatively TRBD2 (5 bases). This CDR3 spans 13 amino acids. Germline loops: CDR1 ENHRY, CDR2 SYGVKD. With 9 bases removed from V and 0 bases from J, the gap between germline ends came to 10 bases. The CDR3 DNA is TGTGCCATTCTAAGAGGGAGCACAGATACGCAGTATTTT. This gives the protein CAILRGSTDTQYF.

The chain links TRBV27 to TRBJ2-7, with a weak D call TRBD2 (6 bases). Germline CDR1 is MNHEY and CDR2 is SMNVEV (reference sequence). V lost 6 bases and J 3 bases, leaving 12 bases between the germline ends. The CDR3 totals 13 residues. The CDR3 protein is CASSAGFSYEQYF. DNA for the CDR3: TGTGCCAGCAGCGCGGGGTTCAGCTACGAGCAGTACTTC.

This clone turned up a few times. J is TRBJ2-5 and V is TRBV6-5; TRBD2 matches 7 bases. Germline trimming cut 8 bases from V and 3 bases from J; bases unmatched to any gene: 6. This CDR3 is built from 13 residues. Germline-derived CDR1 and CDR2 are MNHEY and SVGAGI. The CDR3 sequence: CASRKRGEETQYF. CDR3 DNA sequence: TGTGCCAGCCGGAAGCGGGGTGAAGAGACCCAGTACTTC.

J is TRBJ2-1 and V is TRBV20-1; TRBD1 is a possible D gene (6 bases). Germline V gene sequence: CDR1 DFQATT, CDR2 SNEGSKA (reference sequence). This CDR3 spans 11 amino acids. The V end lost 2 bases, the J end lost 7 bases, and 6 bases lay between the germline ends. Here the CDR3 DNA reads TGCAGTGCTAGACAGGGGAATGAGCAGTTCTTC. Its translation is CSARQGNEQFF.

V and J are TRBV11-1 and TRBJ2-3; possible D gene TRBD1, 5 bases. Trimming took off 3 bases at V and 3 bases at J, with 19 bases between the two ends. CDR1 is SGHAT, CDR2 FQDESV, per germline (reference sequence). There are 17 residues in the CDR3. The CDR3 sequence is CASSFRVGGIGTDTQYF. In DNA form, the CDR3 reads TGTGCCAGCAGCTTCAGGGTGGGTGGGATCGGGACAGATACGCAGTATTTT.

The chain links TRBV7-3 to TRBJ2-1; 8 bases line up with TRBD1. Trimming took 1 base from V and 5 from J; bases not matched to a gene: 7. Germline assignment: CDR1 SGHTA and CDR2 FQGTGA. The CDR3 totals 16 residues. The CDR3, as DNA: TGTGCCAGCAGCTTAAGCCGAGACAGGGGCAACAATGAGCAGTTCTTC. Amino acids: CASSLSRDRGNNEQFF. The full variable domain, its missing parts supplied by reference TRBV7-3 and TRBJ2-1, is GAGVSQTPSNKVTEKGKYVELRCDPISGHTALYWYRQSLGQGPEFLIYFQGTGAADDSGLPNDRFFAVRPEGSVSTLKIQRTERGDSAVYLCASSLSRDRGNNEQFFGPGTRLTVL.

The chain joins TRBV7-2 to TRBJ2-1, with 12 bases aligning to TRBD2. Looked up from germline, CDR1 is SGHTA and CDR2 is FQGNSA. After removal of 1 base from V and 6 bases from J, the junction contained 13 bases not matched to a gene. The CDR3 contains 19 residues. As DNA, the CDR3 is TGTGCCAGCAGCTTAGTAGGGCTAGCGGGAGGGCCAGACGGCAATGAGCAGTTCTTC. Protein product: CASSLVGLAGGPDGNEQFF. Full variable domain (rest looked up from reference TRBV7-2 and TRBJ2-1): GAGVSQSPSNKVTEKGKDVELRCDPISGHTALYWYRQSLGQGLEFLIYFQGNSAPDKSGLPSDRFSAERTGGSVSTLTIQRTQQEDSAVYLCASSLVGLAGGPDGNEQFFGPGTRLTVL.

The chain links TRBV5-1 to TRBJ2-1; no clear D. CDR3 length equals 11 residues. The germline gives CDR1 SGHRS, CDR2 YFSETQ. V was trimmed by 0 bases and J by 13 bases, leaving 8 bases between them. The CDR3 here is CASSLAGIQFF. The DNA for the CDR3 is TGCGCCAGCAGCTTGGCAGGAATCCAGTTCTTC.